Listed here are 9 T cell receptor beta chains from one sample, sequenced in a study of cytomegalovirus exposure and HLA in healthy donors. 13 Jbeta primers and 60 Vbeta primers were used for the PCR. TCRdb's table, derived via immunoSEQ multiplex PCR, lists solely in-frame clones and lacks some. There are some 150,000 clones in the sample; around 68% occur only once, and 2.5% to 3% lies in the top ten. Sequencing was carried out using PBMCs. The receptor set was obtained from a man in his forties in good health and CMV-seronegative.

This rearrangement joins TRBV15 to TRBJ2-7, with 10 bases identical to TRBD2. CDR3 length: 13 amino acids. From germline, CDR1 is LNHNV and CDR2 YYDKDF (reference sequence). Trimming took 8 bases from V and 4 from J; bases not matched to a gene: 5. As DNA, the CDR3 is TGTGCCACCTGGACTAGCGGTCTTTACGAGCAGTACTTC. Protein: CATWTSGLYEQYF.

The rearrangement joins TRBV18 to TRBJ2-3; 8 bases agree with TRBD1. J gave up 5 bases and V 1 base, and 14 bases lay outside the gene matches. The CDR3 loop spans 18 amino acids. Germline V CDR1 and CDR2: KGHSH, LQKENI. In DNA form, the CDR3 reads TGTGCCAGCTCACCACTCCGAGCAGGGGGCGCTGTGGGAGATACGCAGTATTTT. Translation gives CASSPLRAGGAVGDTQYF.

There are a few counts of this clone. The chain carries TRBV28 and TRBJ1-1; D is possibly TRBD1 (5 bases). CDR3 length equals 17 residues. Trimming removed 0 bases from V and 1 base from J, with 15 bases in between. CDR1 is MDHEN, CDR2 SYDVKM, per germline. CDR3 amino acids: CASSLWSRGVANTEAFF. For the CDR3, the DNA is TGTGCCAGCAGTTTATGGTCAAGGGGCGTAGCGAACACTGAAGCTTTCTTT.

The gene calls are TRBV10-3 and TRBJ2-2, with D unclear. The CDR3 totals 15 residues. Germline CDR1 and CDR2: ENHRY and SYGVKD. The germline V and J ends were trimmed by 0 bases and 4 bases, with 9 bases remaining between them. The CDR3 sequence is CAISESGETTGELFF. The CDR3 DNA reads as TGTGCCATCAGTGAGTCTGGAGAGACCACCGGGGAGCTGTTTTTT.

DNA of the CDR3: TGTGCCAGCAGCTTAGGTGGGACAGGGGCCGATCAGCCCCAGCATTTT. Translating gives CASSLGGTGADQPQHF. The V and J genes are TRBV7-2 and TRBJ1-5, with 10 bases aligning to TRBD1. J was trimmed by 5 bases and V by 1 base; bases with no gene match: 5. The CDR3 consists of 16 residues. Per germline, CDR1 SGHTA and CDR2 FQGNSA.

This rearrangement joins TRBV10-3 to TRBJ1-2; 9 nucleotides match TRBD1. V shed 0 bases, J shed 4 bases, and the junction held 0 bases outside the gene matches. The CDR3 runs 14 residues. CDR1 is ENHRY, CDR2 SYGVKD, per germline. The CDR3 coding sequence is TGTGCCATCAGTGAGTCGGGACAGGGCTATGGCTACACCTTC. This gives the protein CAISESGQGYGYTF.

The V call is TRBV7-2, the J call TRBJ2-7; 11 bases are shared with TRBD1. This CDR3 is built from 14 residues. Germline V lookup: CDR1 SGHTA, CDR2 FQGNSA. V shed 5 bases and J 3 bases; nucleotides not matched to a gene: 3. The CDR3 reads CASSIGTGGYEQYF. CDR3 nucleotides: TGTGCCAGCAGCATAGGGACAGGGGGCTACGAGCAGTACTTC. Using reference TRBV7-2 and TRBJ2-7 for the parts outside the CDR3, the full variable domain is GAGVSQSPSNKVTEKGKDVELRCDPISGHTALYWYRQSLGQGLEFLIYFQGNSAPDKSGLPSDRFSAERTGGSVSTLTIQRTQQEDSAVYLCASSIGTGGYEQYFGPGTRLTVT.

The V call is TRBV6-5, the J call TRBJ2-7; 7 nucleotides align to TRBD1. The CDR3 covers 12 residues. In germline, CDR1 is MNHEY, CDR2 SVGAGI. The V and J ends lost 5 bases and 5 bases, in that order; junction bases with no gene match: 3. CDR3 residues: CASSDRVHEQYF. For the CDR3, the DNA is TGTGCCAGCAGTGACAGGGTCCACGAGCAGTACTTC.

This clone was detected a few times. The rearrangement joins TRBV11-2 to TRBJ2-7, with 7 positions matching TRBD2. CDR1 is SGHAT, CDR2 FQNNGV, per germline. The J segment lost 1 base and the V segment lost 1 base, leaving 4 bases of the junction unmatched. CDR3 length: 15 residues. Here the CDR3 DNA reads TGTGCCAGCAGCTTAGGAACAGCGGGATCCTACGAGCAGTACTTC. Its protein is CASSLGTAGSYEQYF.